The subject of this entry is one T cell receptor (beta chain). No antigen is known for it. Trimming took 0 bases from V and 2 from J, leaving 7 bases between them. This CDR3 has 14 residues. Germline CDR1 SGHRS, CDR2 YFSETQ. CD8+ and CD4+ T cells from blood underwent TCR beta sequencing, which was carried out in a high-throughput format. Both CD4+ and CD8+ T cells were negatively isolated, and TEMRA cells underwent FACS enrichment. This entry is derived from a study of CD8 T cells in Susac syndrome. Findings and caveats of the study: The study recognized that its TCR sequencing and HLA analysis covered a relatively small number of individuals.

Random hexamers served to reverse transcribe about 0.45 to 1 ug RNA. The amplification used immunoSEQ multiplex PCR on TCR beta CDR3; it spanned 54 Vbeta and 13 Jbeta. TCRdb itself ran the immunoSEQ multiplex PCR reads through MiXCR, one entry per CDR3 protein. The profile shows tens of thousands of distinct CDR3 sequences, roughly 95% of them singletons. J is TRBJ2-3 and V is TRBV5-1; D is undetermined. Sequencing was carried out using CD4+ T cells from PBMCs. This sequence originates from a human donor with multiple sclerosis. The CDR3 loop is CASSLVLNTDTQYF. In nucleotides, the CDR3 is TGCGCCAGCAGCTTGGTACTTAACACAGATACGCAGTATTTT.